The 5 T cell receptor beta chains presented below share a single source sample, sequenced in a study of CD8 T cells in ankylosing spondylitis. TCRdb processed the 5' RACE reads anew with MiXCR; each CDR3 protein has one entry. In the table there are 250,000 to 350,000 distinct CDR3 sequences, about 20% of which are singletons. Sequences were obtained from blood, either unsorted or a sorted T cell fraction (not recorded which). Every receptor here comes from a male donor with ankylosing spondylitis or in good health (not recorded which).

This clonotype occurred a few times. This chain connects TRBV19 to TRBJ2-2, with 9 nucleotides matching TRBD1. V lost 7 bases and J lost 7; bases outside the gene matches: 10. This CDR3 has 15 amino acids. Per the germline V gene, CDR1 is LNHDA and CDR2 is SQIVND (reference sequence). CDR3 amino acids: CASTNRDRVVGELFF. CDR3 nucleotide sequence: TGTGCCAGTACCAACCGGGACAGGGTTGTCGGGGAGCTGTTTTTT.

This clonotype was seen ten or more times. The chain combines TRBV10-3 with TRBJ2-3; TRBD2 aligns across 8 bases. J lost 0 bases, V lost 3 bases, and 2 bases had no gene match. This CDR3 comprises 15 residues. Germline CDR1 ENHRY, CDR2 SYGVKD. CDR3 coding DNA: TGTGCCATCAGTGATCGCGGGGGGAGCACAGATACGCAGTATTTT. Amino acids: CAISDRGGSTDTQYF.

This clonotype was recorded once. The chain uses TRBV20-1 and TRBJ1-1, with D possibly TRBD1 on 5 matching bases. V was cut by 1 base and J by 0 bases, with 9 bases left in between. CDR3 size: 14 residues. Germline V gives CDR1 DFQATT, CDR2 SNEGSKA (reference sequence). CDR3 in amino acids: CSARVGAMNTEAFF. CDR3 sequence (DNA): TGCAGTGCTAGAGTAGGGGCAATGAACACTGAAGCTTTCTTT.

The chain couples TRBV19 to TRBJ1-6; a possible D gene is TRBD1 (5 bases). Trimming left V 7 bases short and J 5 bases short, with 15 bases between. Germline V gives CDR1 LNHDA, CDR2 SQIVND (reference sequence). There are 15 residues in the CDR3. CDR3 bases: TGTGCCAGTAACGCCGGGGGGGGAAATAATTCACCCCTCCACTTT. Amino acid sequence: CASNAGGGNNSPLHF.

Worth noting for this clonotype: The junction departs from the called germline gene at one end, perhaps through a read error. This chain connects TRBV5-1 to TRBJ2-5; 8 bases map to TRBD1. CDR1 is SGHRS and CDR2 is YFSETQ in the germline V gene. The CDR3 is 14 residues long. DNA for the CDR3: TGCGCCAGCGGCTTGGGGACAGGTGGAGAGACCCAGTACTTC. Its translation is CASGLGTGGETQYF.